This TCR beta chain was sequenced for a study of brain T cells in children with intractable seizures. General study results and limits: Patients' HCMV serostatus was unknown; virus specificity rests on CDR3 similarity alone. Clones missing pre-surgery may reflect undersampling of that blood sample.

Surgery cases with the highest brain T cell transcript signatures were chosen for sequencing. Patients received at least one anti-epileptic drug before surgery. Sequencing was performed with immunoSEQ multiplex PCR; in TCRdb, only in-frame clones are kept and a portion is missing. The sample includes just under 65,000 clones, 90% to 97% seen only once; the top ten take 0.3% to 0.45%. Looked up from germline, CDR1 is MNHNY and CDR2 is SVGAGI (reference sequence). This CDR3 comprises 17 residues. Trimming pared 5 bases from V and 4 bases from J, leaving 21 bases between. Worth noting for this clone: The antigen remains unidentified.

The sample consisted of peripheral blood, taken at surgery. The TCR originated in a boy less than two years old with focal cortical dysplasia and intractable seizures. The V call is TRBV6-6, the J call TRBJ1-5, with D uncertain. CDR3 protein: CASSPSGAGGRNQPQHF. The CDR3 region has the DNA TGTGCCAGCAGTCCGAGTGGTGCGGGAGGGAGGAATCAGCCCCAGCATTTT.